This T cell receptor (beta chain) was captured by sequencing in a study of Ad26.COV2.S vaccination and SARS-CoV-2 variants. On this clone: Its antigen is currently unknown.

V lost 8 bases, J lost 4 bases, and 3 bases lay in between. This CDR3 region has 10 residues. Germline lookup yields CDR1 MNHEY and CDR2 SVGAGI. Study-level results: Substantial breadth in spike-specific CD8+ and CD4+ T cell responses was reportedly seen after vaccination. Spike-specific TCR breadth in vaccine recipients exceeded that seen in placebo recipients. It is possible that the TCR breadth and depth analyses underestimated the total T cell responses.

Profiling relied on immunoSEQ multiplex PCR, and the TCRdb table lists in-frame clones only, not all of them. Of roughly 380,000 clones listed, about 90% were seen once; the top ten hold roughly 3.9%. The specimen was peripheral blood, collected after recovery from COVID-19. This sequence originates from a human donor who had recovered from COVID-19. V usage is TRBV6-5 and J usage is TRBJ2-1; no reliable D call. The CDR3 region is CASEYNEQFF. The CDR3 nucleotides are TGTGCCAGCGAGTACAATGAGCAGTTCTTC.